The sequence of this T cell receptor (beta chain) was determined in a study of blood T cell repertoires in COVID-19 (dated by TCRdb to between 2020 and 2021). Describing the broader study: The collaborator samples originated in the United States, Italy and Spain and spanned the acute and convalescent phases of COVID-19. A freely available public database, intended as a resource for researchers studying the immune response to SARS-CoV-2, is where the repertoires were released. Nearly every sample came with metadata listing a de-identified subject ID, COVID-19 status, age in years and sex. The prospective study material was composed of cDNA or gDNA derived from T cells, B-cell-depleted T cells, or PBMCs. HLA class I and class II types, where available, came from metadata supplied by the sample provider rather than from assay-based typing. Subjects who had been exposed to COVID-19, were actively infected with it, or had recovered from it provided the deeply sampled blood TCRbeta repertoires that made up the dataset. The samples were drawn from the first 160 participants of the ongoing ImmuneRACE study and from 1,254 subjects provided by 6 global collaborators.

The paper's findings and limits, for the study overall: The amount of clinical and demographic metadata varied by source and participant and was provided uncurated.

TCRbeta CDR3 regions were amplified from genomic DNA by means of the immunoSEQ Assay, a bias-controlled multiplex PCR. The study's processing was this. Nucleated cell counts per sample were estimated from amplification of reference gene primers within the assay. To quantify the absolute abundance of each unique TCRbeta CDR3 rearrangement, sequence reads were collapsed and filtered. Productive Simpson clonality was computed per sample as the square root of Simpson's diversity index over productive rearrangements. In TCRdb, the immuneACCESS table is reduced to in-frame sequences with V and J assigned. These tables do not hold every clone; where another copy was compared, an unresolved V gene accounts for under half, and the others remain unexplained. The V and J calls and the clone size are those of that table, but D and trimming were determined from the DNA. The sample table holds 130,000 to 150,000 clones, of which more than 70% were seen once. The top ten clonotypes cover 4.5% to 6% of the sample.

At the junction V is shortened by 4 bases and J by 0 bases; bases outside the gene matches: 4. From the cysteine up to the phenylalanine, the CDR3 has a length of 16 residues. The CDR3 DNA has 48 bases and is translated from base 1. From the germline V gene, CDR1 is MNHEY and CDR2 is SVGAGI. Participants in the prospective study were aged roughly 18 to 100 years, lived in 20 to 30 United States geographic areas, and enrolled through a virtual design. In the prospective study, cohorts were assigned on the basis of participant-reported clinical history obtained from a screening survey and a study questionnaire. In the prospective study, mobile phlebotomists collected whole blood, serum and a nasopharyngeal or oropharyngeal swab from each participant. Over an approximately 2-month period, participants in the prospective study had the option of providing additional blood draws and questionnaires. Prospective study blood samples were shipped either frozen or at room temperature before DNA extraction.

About this clone: Its antigen is still unknown. Base qualities are missing; no much larger clone stands one base away.

The receptor was isolated from a man aged 35 to 55 with acute COVID-19. Specimen: PBMCs or T cells enriched from blood (not recorded which). The receptor chain draws on TRBV6-5 and TRBJ2-2; a stretch of 8 junction bases matches TRBD2. Here the CDR3 is given as CASSFDSGTNTGELFF. The nucleotides are TGTGCCAGCAGTTTTGATAGCGGGACGAACACCGGGGAGCTGTTTTTT.